This passage covers 2 T cell receptor beta chains from one sample sequenced in a study of blood T cell repertoires in COVID-19. Repertoires were generated with immunoSEQ multiplex PCR, while TCRdb's copy carries only in-frame clones and drops some. The sample consists of 100,000 to 150,000 clones, about 83% of them appearing once. Sequencing was performed on peripheral blood. The source of these receptors is a human donor in a cohort sampled during active COVID-19.

The gene calls are TRBV9 and TRBJ2-3; D possibly corresponds to TRBD1 (7 bases). Germline CDR1 reads SGDLS; CDR2 reads YYNGEE. Trimming took off 2 bases at V and 0 bases at J, with 13 bases between the two ends. CDR3 length: 16 residues. The CDR3 DNA follows: TGTGCCAGCAGCGTGGGGGGACAGCTTAGCACAGATACGCAGTATTTT. It is translated as CASSVGGQLSTDTQYF.

The V and J genes are TRBV11-2 and TRBJ1-1; D may be TRBD1 (5 bases). With 0 bases removed from V and 3 bases from J, the gap between germline ends came to 11 bases. Per the germline V gene, CDR1 is SGHAT and CDR2 is FQNNGV. The CDR3 loop spans 15 amino acids. The CDR3 coding sequence is TGTGCCAGCAGCTTAGATTATATCAGGGACACTGAAGCTTTCTTT. Translation: CASSLDYIRDTEAFF.